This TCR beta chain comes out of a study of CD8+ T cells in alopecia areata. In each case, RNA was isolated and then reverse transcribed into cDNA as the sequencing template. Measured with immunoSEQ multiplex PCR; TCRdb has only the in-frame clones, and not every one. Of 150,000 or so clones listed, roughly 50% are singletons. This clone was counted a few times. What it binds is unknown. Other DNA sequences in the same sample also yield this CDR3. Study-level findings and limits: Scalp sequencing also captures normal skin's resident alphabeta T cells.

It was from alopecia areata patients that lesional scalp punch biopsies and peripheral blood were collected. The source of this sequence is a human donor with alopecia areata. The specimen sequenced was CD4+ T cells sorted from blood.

The CDR3 nucleotides are TGTGCCAGCAGGGGGGACAGATACAATGAGCAGTTCTTC. Encoded protein: CASRGDRYNEQFF. The chain joins TRBV2 to TRBJ2-1, with 7 nucleotides matching TRBD1. Germline values: CDR1 SNHLY, CDR2 FYNNEI. The CDR3 runs to 13 residues. J was trimmed by 4 bases and V by 6 bases; bases with no gene match: 3.